Listed here are 18 T cell receptor beta chains from one sample, sequenced in a study of T cells in lung cancer brain metastases. The data were produced by immunoSEQ multiplex PCR, yet TCRdb's version contains in-frame clones alone and is incomplete. The repertoire includes some 3,000 clones, 65% to 90% of them detected once, and around 7.2% sits in the top ten. The sample comprised tumor tissue from the primary lung tumor. The receptor set was obtained from a woman aged 55 to 70 with non-small cell lung cancer.

The genes are TRBV6-5 and TRBJ1-2; TRBD1 matches 7 bases. V lost 2 bases and J lost 0; bases outside the gene matches: 3. CDR1 and CDR2 (germline): MNHEY, SVGAGI. The CDR3 is 15 amino acids. CDR3 nucleotide sequence: TGTGCCAGCAGTTACACGACAGGGACTAACTATGGCTACACCTTC. Translated: CASSYTTGTNYGYTF.

This chain connects TRBV4-2 to TRBJ2-3; a weak D match, TRBD1 (6 bases). CDR1 is LGHNA and CDR2 is YNFKEQ in the germline V gene. Trimming shortened V by 1 base and J by 2 bases, and 10 bases separated the two germline ends. The CDR3 is 15 residues long. CDR3 DNA sequence: TGTGCCAGCAGCCAAGGCCAGGGGCCCACAGATACGCAGTATTTT. Its translation: CASSQGQGPTDTQYF.

The chain combines TRBV29-1 with TRBJ2-4; 9 nucleotides match TRBD1. The CDR3 totals 15 residues. Germline loops: CDR1 SQVTM, CDR2 ANQGSEA. The DNA of the CDR3 is TGCAACGTATCCTCGGACCCGGGACAGGGTGGCATTCAGTACTTC. This codes for CNVSSDPGQGGIQYF.

The rearrangement links TRBV6-1 to TRBJ1-5; unclear D gene. Germline loops: CDR1 MNHNS, CDR2 SASEGT. Between the trimmed V and J ends, which lost 2 bases and 0 bases, there was a span of 11 bases. The CDR3 consists of 16 residues. The CDR3, as DNA: TGTGCCAGCAGTGAATCGGACGGATATAGCAATCAGCCCCAGCATTTT. This sequence encodes CASSESDGYSNQPQHF.

The CDR3 nucleotides read TGCAGCGAGGGATGGCAGGCCTGGCGGAACACTGAAGCTTTCTTT. Protein sequence: CSEGWQAWRNTEAFF. The chain links TRBV29-1 to TRBJ1-1; no clear D gene. Germline CDR1 SQVTM, CDR2 ANQGSEA. V lost 7 bases, J lost 1 base, and 19 bases lay in between. CDR3 size: 15 residues.

The V call is TRBV7-9, the J call TRBJ1-2; perhaps TRBD1 as D (6 bases). Trimming pared 3 bases from V and 2 bases from J, leaving 7 bases between. The length of the CDR3 is 13 residues. CDR1 is SEHNR, CDR2 FQNEAQ, per germline (reference sequence). CDR3 amino acids: CASSFTGNYGYTF. CDR3 nucleotide sequence: TGTGCCAGCAGCTTCACAGGGAACTATGGCTACACCTTC. The full variable domain, with the rest looked up from reference TRBV7-9 and TRBJ1-2, is DTGVSQNPRHKITKRGQNVTFRCDPISEHNRLYWYRQTLGQGPEFLTYFQNEAQLEKSRLLSDRFSAERPKGSFSTLEIQRTEQGDSAMYLCASSFTGNYGYTFGSGTRLTVV.

This sequence joins TRBV30 and TRBJ2-3; no clear D gene. Trimming removed 3 bases at V and 6 bases at J, with 10 bases between. This CDR3 comprises 12 residues. Germline V gives CDR1 GTSNPN, CDR2 SVGIG (reference sequence). The CDR3 DNA reads as TGTGCCTGGAGCCCGGGCAAGGATACGCAGTATTTT. It is translated as CAWSPGKDTQYF.

CDR3 sequence reads: CATADGASTDTQYF. Written as DNA, the CDR3 is TGTGCCACAGCCGACGGGGCGAGCACAGATACGCAGTATTTT. V is TRBV19 and J is TRBJ2-3, with D possibly called TRBD1 or TRBD2 (5 bases each). The CDR3 has 14 residues. The ends were cut back, 10 bases at V and 0 bases at J, with 14 bases in the middle. Germline V lookup: CDR1 LNHDA, CDR2 SQIVND (reference sequence).

The chain joins TRBV5-1 to TRBJ2-7, with TRBD1 identical over 8 bases. V shed 0 bases and J 3 bases; nucleotides not matched to a gene: 8. There are 16 residues in the CDR3. Germline loops: CDR1 SGHRS, CDR2 YFSETQ. CDR3 in amino acids: CASSLVPGQVGYEQYF. As DNA, the CDR3 is TGCGCCAGCAGCTTGGTTCCGGGACAGGTGGGCTACGAGCAGTACTTC.

As for this clone: This same CDR3 is encoded by further DNA sequences in the sample. The CDR3 DNA sequence: TGTGCCAGCAGTTACGATAGTTCTGGGGCCAACGTCCTGACTTTC. Translation gives CASSYDSSGANVLTF. The genes are TRBV6-5 and TRBJ2-6; D not resolved. V was trimmed by 2 bases and J by 1 base, leaving 6 bases between them. Germline V CDR1 and CDR2: MNHEY, SVGAGI. CDR3 length equals 15 residues.

V is TRBV15 and J is TRBJ1-1; D not certain. Trimming stripped 5 bases from V and 0 bases from J, with 13 bases between. Germline V gives CDR1 LNHNV, CDR2 YYDKDF (reference sequence). This CDR3 is built from 15 residues. The CDR3 DNA sequence: TGTGCCACCAGCGACCTAGAAAGGGTGAACACTGAAGCTTTCTTT. Protein sequence: CATSDLERVNTEAFF.

The table lists this clone with a few counts. V usage is TRBV11-2 and J usage is TRBJ2-5, with D uncertain. V was cut by 5 bases and J by 5 bases, with 6 bases left in between. CDR1 and CDR2 from the germline V gene are SGHAT and FQNNGV. This CDR3 region has 11 residues. CDR3 sequence reads: CASSPRETQYF. The CDR3 DNA reads as TGTGCCAGCAGCCCAAGGGAGACCCAGTACTTC.

The CDR3 reads CASSSGPGHTEAFF. The DNA for the CDR3 is TGTGCCAGCAGCTCGGGACCGGGACACACTGAAGCTTTCTTT. The chain couples TRBV7-2 to TRBJ1-1, with TRBD1 as a possible D gene (5 bases). This CDR3 contains 14 residues. V was clipped by 4 bases and J by 3 bases, with 12 bases between them. Germline V gene sequence: CDR1 SGHTA, CDR2 FQGNSA.

The chain joins TRBV18 to TRBJ1-2, with unresolved D. The CDR3 consists of 13 residues. V lost 3 bases, J lost 8 bases, and 13 bases lay in between. The germline V gene encodes CDR1 KGHSH and CDR2 LQKENI. This chain's CDR3 is CASSPLAASGYTF. In DNA, the CDR3 is TGTGCCAGCTCACCTCTAGCGGCGTCGGGCTACACCTTC.

The chain combines TRBV18 with TRBJ2-2, with D hard to call. The V end was cut by 4 bases, the J end by 4 bases, with 13 bases between. CDR1 KGHSH and CDR2 LQKENI come from the germline V gene. The CDR3 contains 15 residues. CDR3 region: CASSLFKVGTGELFF. The CDR3 DNA sequence: TGTGCCAGCTCACTATTCAAGGTCGGCACCGGGGAGCTGTTTTTT.

The rearrangement links TRBV5-5 to TRBJ1-1; weak D call: TRBD1 (5 bases). Trimming removed 4 bases at V and 1 base at J, with 14 bases between. The V gene's germline CDR1 is SGHKS and CDR2 YYEKEE (reference sequence). The CDR3 has 15 residues. In DNA form, the CDR3 reads TGTGCCAGCAGCGGCCGGTTGGGGCCGAACACTGAAGCTTTCTTT. The encoded protein is CASSGRLGPNTEAFF.

This clone was found a few times. V and J are TRBV5-4 and TRBJ2-5; 8 bases line up with TRBD2. The germline V gene has CDR1 SGHNT and CDR2 YYREEE (reference sequence). The ends lost 4 bases at V and 5 bases at J; junction bases unmatched: 10. The CDR3 loop spans 15 amino acids. CDR3 in amino acids: CASSETSAPGETQYF. The CDR3 region has the DNA TGTGCCAGCAGCGAGACTAGCGCTCCGGGGGAGACCCAGTACTTC.

The chain employs TRBV11-2 and TRBJ2-7; D is unclear. Germline V CDR1 and CDR2: SGHAT, FQNNGV. The CDR3 totals 13 residues. V dropped 3 bases and J dropped 3 bases, with 9 bases sitting between them. CDR3 DNA sequence: TGTGCCAGCAGCTTGGCGGACGGCTACGAGCAGTACTTC. It is translated as CASSLADGYEQYF. Using reference TRBV11-2 and TRBJ2-7 for the parts outside the CDR3, the full variable domain is EAGVAQSPRYKIIEKRQSVAFWCNPISGHATLYWYQQILGQGPKLLIQFQNNGVVDDSQLPKDRFSAERLKGVDSTLKIQPAKLEDSAVYLCASSLADGYEQYFGPGTRLTVT.